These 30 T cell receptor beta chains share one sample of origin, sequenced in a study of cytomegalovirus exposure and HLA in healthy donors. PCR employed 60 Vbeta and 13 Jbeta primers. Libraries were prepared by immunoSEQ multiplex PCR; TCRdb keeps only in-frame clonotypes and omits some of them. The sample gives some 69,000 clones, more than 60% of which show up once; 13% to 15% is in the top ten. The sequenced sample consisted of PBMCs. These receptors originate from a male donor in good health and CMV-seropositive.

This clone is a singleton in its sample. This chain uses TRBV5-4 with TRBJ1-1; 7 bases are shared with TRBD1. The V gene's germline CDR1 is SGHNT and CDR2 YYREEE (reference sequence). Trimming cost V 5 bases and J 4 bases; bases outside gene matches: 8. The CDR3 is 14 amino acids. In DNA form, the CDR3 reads TGTGCCAGCAGGTACACAGGGGAGGTCACTGAAGCTTTCTTT. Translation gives CASRYTGEVTEAFF.

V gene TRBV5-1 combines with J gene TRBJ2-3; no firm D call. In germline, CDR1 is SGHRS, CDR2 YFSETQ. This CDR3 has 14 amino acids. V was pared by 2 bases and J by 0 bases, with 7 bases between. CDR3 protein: CASSLGGSTDTQYF. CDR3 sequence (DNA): TGCGCCAGCAGCTTAGGCGGTAGCACAGATACGCAGTATTTT.

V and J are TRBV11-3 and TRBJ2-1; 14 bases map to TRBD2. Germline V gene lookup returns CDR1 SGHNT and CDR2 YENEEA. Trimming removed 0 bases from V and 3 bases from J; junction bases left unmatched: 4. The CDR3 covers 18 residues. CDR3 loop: CASSLEPGLAGVYNEQFF. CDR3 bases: TGTGCCAGCAGCTTAGAACCGGGACTAGCGGGGGTCTACAATGAGCAGTTCTTC.

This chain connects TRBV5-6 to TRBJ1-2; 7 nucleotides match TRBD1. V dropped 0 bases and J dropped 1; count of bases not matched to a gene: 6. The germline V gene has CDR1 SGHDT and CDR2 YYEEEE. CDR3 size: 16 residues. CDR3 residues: CASSLGGTAFNYGYTF. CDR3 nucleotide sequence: TGTGCCAGCAGCTTGGGAGGGACAGCATTTAACTATGGCTACACCTTC.

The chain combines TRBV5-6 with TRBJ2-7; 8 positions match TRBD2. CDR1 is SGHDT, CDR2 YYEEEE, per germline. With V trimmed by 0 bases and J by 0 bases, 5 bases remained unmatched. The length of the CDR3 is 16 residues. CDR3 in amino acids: CASSLDGGRSSYEQYF. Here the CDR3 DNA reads TGTGCCAGCAGCTTGGACGGCGGGAGGAGCTCCTACGAGCAGTACTTC.

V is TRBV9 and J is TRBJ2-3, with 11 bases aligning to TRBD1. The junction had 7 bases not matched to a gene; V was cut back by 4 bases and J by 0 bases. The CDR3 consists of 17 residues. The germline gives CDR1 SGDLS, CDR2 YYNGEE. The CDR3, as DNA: TGTGCCAGCAGCCCTAGCGGACAGGGGGCAAGCACAGATACGCAGTATTTT. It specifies CASSPSGQGASTDTQYF.

CDR3 sequence reads: CASKTPGKHGYTF. For the CDR3, the DNA is TGTGCCAGCAAAACTCCAGGAAAGCATGGCTACACCTTC. The rearrangement uses TRBV6-1 and TRBJ1-2; D uncertain. Trimming removed 7 bases from V and 6 bases from J, with 15 bases in between. CDR3 size: 13 residues. CDR1 is MNHNS and CDR2 is SASEGT in the germline V gene.

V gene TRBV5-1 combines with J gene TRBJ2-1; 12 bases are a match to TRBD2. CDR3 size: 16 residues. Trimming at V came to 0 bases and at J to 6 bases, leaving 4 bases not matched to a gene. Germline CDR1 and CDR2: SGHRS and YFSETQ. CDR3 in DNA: TGCGCCAGCAGCTTGGGGGTGACTAGCGGGAGCAATGAGCAGTTCTTC. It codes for CASSLGVTSGSNEQFF.

CDR3 coding DNA: TGTGCCAGTGCGGACAGGGTTGGCGGGGAGCTGTTTTTT. Amino acids: CASADRVGGELFF. The chain uses TRBV19 and TRBJ2-2; TRBD1 matches 8 bases. The CDR3 extends over 13 amino acids. After removal of 8 bases from V and 7 bases from J, the junction contained 6 bases not matched to a gene. Germline assignment: CDR1 LNHDA and CDR2 SQIVND (reference sequence).

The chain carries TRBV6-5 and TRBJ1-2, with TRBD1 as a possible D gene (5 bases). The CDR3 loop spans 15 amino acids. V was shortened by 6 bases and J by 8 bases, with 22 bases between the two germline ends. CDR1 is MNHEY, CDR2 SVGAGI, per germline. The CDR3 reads CASRDPVRGRGGYTF. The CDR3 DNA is TGTGCCAGCAGAGATCCTGTAAGGGGCCGGGGGGGCTACACCTTC.

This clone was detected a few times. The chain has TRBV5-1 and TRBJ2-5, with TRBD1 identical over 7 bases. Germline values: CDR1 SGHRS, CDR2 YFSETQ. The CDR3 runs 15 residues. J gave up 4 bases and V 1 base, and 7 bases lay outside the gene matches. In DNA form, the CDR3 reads TGCGCCAGCAGCTTGTCCGACAGGGAATTAGAGACCCAGTACTTC. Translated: CASSLSDRELETQYF.

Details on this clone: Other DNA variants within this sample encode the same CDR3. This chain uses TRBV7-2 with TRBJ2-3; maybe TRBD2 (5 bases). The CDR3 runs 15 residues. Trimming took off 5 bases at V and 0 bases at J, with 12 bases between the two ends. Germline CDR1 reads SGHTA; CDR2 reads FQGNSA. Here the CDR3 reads CASSPDYLSTDTQYF. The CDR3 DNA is TGTGCCAGCAGCCCAGACTACCTTAGCACAGATACGCAGTATTTT. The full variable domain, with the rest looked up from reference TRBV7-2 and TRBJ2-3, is GAGVSQSPSNKVTEKGKDVELRCDPISGHTALYWYRQSLGQGLEFLIYFQGNSAPDKSGLPSDRFSAERTGGSVSTLTIQRTQQEDSAVYLCASSPDYLSTDTQYFGPGTRLTVL.

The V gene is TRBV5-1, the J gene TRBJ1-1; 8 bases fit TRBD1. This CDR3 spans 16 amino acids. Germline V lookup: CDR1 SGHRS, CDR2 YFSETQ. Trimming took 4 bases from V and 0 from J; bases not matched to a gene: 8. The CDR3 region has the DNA TGCGCCAGCAGCCGAGACAGGGGTCGATTGAACACTGAAGCTTTCTTT. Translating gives CASSRDRGRLNTEAFF.

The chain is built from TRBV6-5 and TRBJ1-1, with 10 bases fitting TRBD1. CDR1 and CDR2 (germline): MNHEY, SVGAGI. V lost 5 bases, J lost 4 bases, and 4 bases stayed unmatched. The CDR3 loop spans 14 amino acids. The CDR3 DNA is TGTGCCAGCAGTCCGAGGGACAGGGGCACTGAAGCTTTCTTT. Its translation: CASSPRDRGTEAFF.

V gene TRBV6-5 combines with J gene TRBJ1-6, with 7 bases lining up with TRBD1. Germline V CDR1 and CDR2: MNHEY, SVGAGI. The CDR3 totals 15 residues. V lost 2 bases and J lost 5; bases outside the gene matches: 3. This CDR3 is CASSYTGQDNSPLHF. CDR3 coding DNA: TGTGCCAGCAGTTACACAGGACAGGATAATTCACCCCTCCACTTT.

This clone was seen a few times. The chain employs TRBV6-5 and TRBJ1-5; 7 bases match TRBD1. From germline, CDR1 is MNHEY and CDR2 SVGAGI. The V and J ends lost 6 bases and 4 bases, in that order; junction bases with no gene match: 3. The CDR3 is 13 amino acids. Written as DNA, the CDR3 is TGTGCCAGCAGGGGGGACAGTAATCAGCCCCAGCATTTT. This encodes CASRGDSNQPQHF.

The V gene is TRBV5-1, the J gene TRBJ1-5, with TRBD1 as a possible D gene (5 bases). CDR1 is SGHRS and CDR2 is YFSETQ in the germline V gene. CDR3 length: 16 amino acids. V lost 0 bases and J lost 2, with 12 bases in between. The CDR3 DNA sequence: TGCGCCAGCAGCTTGGGACAGAACTATGGCAATCAGCCCCAGCATTTT. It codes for CASSLGQNYGNQPQHF.

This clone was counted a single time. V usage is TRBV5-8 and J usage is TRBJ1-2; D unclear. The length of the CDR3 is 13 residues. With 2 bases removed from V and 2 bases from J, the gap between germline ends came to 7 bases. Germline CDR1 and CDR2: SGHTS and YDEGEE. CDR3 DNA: TGTGCCAGCAGCTTATTCAGGAACTATGGCTACACCTTC. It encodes CASSLFRNYGYTF.

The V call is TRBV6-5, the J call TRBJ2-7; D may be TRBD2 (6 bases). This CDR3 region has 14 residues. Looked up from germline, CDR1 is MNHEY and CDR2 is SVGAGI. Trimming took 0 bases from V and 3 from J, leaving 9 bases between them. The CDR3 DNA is TGTGCCAGCAGTTACTCTCGGGGGAGCTACGAGCAGTACTTC. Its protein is CASSYSRGSYEQYF.

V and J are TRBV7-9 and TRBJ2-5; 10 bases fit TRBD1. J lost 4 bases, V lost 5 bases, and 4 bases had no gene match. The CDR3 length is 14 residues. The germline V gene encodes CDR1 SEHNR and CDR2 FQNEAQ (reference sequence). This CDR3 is CASSPDRGRETQYF. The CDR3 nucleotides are TGTGCCAGCAGCCCTGACAGGGGGCGAGAGACCCAGTACTTC.

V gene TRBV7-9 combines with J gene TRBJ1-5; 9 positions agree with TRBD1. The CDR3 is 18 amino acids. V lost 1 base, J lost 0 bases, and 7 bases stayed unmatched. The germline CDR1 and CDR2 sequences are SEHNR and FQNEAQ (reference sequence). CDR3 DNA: TGTGCCAGCAGCTTAGACAGGGGGCGCTTCGCTAGCAATCAGCCCCAGCATTTT. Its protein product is CASSLDRGRFASNQPQHF.

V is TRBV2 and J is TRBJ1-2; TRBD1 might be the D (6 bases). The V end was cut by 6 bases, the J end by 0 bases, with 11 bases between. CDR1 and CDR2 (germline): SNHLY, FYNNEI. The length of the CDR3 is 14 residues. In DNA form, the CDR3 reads TGTGCCAGCAGCGGGCAGGGGACTAACTATGGCTACACCTTC. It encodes CASSGQGTNYGYTF.

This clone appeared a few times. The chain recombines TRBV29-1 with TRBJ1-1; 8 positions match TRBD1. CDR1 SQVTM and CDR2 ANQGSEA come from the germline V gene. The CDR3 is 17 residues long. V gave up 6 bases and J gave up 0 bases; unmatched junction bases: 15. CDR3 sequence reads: CSVDRDGDGGLNTEAFF. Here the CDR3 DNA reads TGCAGCGTGGACAGGGATGGGGACGGGGGCCTGAACACTGAAGCTTTCTTT.

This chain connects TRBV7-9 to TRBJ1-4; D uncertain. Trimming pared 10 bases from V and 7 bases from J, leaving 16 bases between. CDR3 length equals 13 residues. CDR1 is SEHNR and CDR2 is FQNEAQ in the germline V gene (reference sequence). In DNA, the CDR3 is TGTGCCACCAAATGGTATGAGGGTGAAAAACTGTTTTTT. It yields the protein CATKWYEGEKLFF. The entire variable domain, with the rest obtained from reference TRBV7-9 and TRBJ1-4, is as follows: DTGVSQNPRHKITKRGQNVTFRCDPISEHNRLYWYRQTLGQGPEFLTYFQNEAQLEKSRLLSDRFSAERPKGSFSTLEIQRTEQGDSAMYLCATKWYEGEKLFFGSGTQLSVL.

As DNA, the CDR3 is TGTGCCAGCAGCTTAAGCGGGCCGGAGACCCAGTACTTC. The encoded protein is CASSLSGPETQYF. This chain connects TRBV7-3 to TRBJ2-5, with D perhaps matching TRBD2 (5 bases). The ends were cut back, 1 base at V and 5 bases at J, with 8 bases in the middle. Germline assignment: CDR1 SGHTA and CDR2 FQGTGA. This CDR3 contains 13 residues.

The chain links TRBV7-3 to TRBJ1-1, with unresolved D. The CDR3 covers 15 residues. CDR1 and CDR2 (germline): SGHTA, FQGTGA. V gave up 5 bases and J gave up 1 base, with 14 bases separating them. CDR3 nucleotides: TGTGCCAGCAGCCCCGAAGGACTGCCGAACACTGAAGCTTTCTTT. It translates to CASSPEGLPNTEAFF.

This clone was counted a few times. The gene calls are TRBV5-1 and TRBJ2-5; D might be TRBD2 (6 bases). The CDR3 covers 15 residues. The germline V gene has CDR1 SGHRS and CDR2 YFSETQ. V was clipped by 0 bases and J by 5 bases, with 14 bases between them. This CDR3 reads CASSLAKEGEETQYF. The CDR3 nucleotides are TGCGCCAGCAGCTTGGCCAAGGAGGGAGAGGAGACCCAGTACTTC.

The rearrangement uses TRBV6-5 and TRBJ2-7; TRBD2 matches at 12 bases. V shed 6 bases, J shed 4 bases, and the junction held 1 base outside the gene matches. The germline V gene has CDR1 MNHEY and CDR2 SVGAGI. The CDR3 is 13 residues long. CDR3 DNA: TGTGCCAGCAGAACTAGCGGGGGGTACGAGCAGTACTTC. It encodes CASRTSGGYEQYF.

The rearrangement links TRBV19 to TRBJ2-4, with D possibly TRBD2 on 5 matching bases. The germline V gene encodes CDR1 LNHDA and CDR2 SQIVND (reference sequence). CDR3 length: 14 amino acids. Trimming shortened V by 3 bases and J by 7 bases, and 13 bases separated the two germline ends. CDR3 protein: CASSIWHRGNIQYF. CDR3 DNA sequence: TGTGCCAGTAGTATTTGGCACCGAGGGAACATTCAGTACTTC.

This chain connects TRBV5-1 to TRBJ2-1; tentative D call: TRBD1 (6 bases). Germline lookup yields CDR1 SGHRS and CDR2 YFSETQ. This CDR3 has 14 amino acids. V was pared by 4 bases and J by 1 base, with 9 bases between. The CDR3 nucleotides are TGCGCCAGCAGCCAAGGACAGTCCTACAATGAGCAGTTCTTC. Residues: CASSQGQSYNEQFF.